Below, one T cell receptor beta chain is given with its context. Its antigen is as yet unknown. This record belongs to a study of T cells in Graves' hyperthyroidism and ophthalmopathy. RNA transcripts yielded amplified TCR beta CDR3 regions. Carried out on the TCR CDR3, a first-round RT-PCR used the HTBI primer set. TCRdb re-called the multiplex PCR reads with MiXCR, one entry per CDR3 protein. The repertoire holds 480,000 or so distinct CDR3 sequences, with over 45% as singletons. V lost 1 base and J lost 3, with 19 bases in between. The CDR3 is 18 residues long. CDR1 MGHDK and CDR2 SYGVNS come from the germline V gene. Study outcomes and limitations: Ophthalmopathy prediction by the model preceded onset by a median about 6 months. Ophthalmopathy was distinguished from stable hyperthyroidism by 13 V-J signatures.

The chain carries TRBV25-1 and TRBJ1-5; unclear D gene. Sequencing was done on a sample of peripheral blood or thyroid tissue (not recorded which). This TCR was recovered from an adult woman with Graves' disease, either hyperthyroidism or ophthalmopathy (not recorded which). The DNA for the CDR3 is TGTGCCAGCAGTGAATTTACTACCATTGTCCGAATCAATCAGCCCCAGCATTTT. It translates to CASSEFTTIVRINQPQHF.